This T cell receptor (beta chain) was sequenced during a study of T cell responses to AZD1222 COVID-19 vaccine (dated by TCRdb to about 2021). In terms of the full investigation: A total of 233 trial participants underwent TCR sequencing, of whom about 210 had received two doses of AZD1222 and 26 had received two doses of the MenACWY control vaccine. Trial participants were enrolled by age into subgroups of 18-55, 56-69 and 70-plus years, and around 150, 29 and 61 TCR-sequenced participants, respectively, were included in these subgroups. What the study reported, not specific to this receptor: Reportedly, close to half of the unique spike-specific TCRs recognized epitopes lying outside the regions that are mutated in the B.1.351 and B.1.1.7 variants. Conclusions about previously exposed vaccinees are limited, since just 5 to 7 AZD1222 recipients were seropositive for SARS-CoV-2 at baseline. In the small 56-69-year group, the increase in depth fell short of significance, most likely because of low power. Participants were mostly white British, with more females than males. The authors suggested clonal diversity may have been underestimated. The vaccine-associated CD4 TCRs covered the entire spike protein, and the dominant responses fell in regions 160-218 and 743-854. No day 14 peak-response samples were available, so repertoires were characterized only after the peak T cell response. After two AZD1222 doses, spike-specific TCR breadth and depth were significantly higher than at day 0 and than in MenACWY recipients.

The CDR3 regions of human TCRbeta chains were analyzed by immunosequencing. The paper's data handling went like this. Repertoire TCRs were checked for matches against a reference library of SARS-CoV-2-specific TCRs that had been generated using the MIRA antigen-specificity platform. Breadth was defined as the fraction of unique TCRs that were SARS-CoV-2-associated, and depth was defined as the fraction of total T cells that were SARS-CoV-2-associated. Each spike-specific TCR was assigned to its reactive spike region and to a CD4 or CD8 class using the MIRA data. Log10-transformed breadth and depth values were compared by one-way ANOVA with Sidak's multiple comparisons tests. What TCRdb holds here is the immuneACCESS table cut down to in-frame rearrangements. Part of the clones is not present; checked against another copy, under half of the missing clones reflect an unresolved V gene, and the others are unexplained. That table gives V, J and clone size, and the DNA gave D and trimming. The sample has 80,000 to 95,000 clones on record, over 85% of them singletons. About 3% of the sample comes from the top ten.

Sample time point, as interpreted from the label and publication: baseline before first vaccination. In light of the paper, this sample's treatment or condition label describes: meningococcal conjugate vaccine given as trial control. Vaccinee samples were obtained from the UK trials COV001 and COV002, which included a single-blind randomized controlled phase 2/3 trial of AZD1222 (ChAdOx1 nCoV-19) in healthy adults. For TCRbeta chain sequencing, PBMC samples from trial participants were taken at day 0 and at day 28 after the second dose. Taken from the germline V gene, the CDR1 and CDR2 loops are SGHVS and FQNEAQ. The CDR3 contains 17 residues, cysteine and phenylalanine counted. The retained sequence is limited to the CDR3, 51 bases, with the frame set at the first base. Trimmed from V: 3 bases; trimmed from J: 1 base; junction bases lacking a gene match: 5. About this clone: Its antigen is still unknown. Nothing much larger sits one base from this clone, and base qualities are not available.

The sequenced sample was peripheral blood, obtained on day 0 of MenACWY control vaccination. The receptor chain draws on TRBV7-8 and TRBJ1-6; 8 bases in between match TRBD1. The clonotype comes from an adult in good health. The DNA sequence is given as TGTGCCAGCAGCTTCAACAGGGGGAAATCCTATAATTCACCCCTCCACTTT. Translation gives CASSFNRGKSYNSPLHF. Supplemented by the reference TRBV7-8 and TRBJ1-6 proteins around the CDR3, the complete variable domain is GAGVSQSPRYKVAKRGQDVALRCDPISGHVSLFWYQQALGQGPEFLTYFQNEAQLDKSGLPSDRFFAERPEGSVSTLKIQRTQQEDSAVYLCASSFNRGKSYNSPLHFGNGTRLTVT.